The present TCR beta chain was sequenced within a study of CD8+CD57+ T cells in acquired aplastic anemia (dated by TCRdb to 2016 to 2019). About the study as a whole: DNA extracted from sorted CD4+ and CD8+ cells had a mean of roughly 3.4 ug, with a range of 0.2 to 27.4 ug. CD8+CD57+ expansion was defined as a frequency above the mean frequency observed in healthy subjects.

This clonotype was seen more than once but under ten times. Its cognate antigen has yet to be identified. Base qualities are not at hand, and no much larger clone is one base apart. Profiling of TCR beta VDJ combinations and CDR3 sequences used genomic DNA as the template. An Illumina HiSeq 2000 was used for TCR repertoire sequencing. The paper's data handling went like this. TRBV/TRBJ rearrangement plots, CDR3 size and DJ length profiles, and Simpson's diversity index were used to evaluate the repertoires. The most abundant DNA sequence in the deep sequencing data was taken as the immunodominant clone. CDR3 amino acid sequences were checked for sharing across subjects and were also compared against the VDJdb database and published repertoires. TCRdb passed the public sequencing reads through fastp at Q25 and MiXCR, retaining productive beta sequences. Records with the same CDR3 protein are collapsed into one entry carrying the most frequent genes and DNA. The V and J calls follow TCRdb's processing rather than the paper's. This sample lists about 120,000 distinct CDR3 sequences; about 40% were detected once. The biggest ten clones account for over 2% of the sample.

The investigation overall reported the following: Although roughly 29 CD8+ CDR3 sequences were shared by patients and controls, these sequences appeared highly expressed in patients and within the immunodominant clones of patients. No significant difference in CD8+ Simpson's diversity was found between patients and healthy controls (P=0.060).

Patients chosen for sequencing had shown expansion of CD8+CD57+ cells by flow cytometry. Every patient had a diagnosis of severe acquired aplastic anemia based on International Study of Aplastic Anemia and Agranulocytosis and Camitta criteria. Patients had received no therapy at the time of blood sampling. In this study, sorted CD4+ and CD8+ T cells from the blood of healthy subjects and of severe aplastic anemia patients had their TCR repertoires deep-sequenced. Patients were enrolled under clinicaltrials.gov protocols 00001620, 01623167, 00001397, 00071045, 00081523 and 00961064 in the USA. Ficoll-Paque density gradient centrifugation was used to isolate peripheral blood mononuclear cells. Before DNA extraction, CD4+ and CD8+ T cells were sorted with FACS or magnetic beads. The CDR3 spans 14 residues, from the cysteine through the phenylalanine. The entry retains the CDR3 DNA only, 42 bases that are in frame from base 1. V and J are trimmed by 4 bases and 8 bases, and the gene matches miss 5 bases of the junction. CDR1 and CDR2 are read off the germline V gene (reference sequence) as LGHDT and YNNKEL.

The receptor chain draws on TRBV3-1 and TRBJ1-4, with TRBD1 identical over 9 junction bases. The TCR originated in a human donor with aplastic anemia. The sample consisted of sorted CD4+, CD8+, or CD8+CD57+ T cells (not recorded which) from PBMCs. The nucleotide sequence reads TGTGCCAGCAGCCCCACAGGGGGCCGGGAAAAACTGTTTTTT. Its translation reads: CASSPTGGREKLFF.